This paragraph covers one T cell receptor (beta chain) sequence. No antigen is known for it. These data are taken from a study of T cells expressing NK-cell markers. Study summary: Seven donors tested HCMV-seropositive and one tested seronegative among the eight sequenced. Points from the study as a whole: In a handful of donors, dominant CD3+CD56+NKG2C+ clones formed about 1.0-7.0% of CD8+ cells.

Following a re-call of the 5' RACE reads, TCRdb has one entry per CDR3 protein and lacks DNA. In all, the sample yields over 150,000 distinct CDR3 sequences. Germline CDR1 SGHDN, CDR2 FVKESK. The CDR3 is 12 amino acids. This rearrangement joins TRBV14 to TRBJ2-1; TCRdb designates TRBD1, a call that cannot be tested without DNA. The sequence was obtained from a man aged 18-70 years in good health. The sequenced sample consisted of blood T cells: a sorted CD56 or NKG2C T cell subset, CD4+ or CD8+ T cells, or bulk PBMC T cells (not recorded which). The CDR3 loop reads CASSQTRDEQFF.